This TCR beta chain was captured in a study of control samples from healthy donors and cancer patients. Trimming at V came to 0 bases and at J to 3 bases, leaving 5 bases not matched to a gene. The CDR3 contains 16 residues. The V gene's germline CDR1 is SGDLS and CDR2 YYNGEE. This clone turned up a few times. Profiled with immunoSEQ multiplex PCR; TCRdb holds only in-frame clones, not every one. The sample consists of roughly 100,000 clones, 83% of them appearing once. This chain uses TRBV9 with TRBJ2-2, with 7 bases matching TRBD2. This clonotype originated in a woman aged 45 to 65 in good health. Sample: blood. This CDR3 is CASSVEATSYTGELFF. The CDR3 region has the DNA TGTGCCAGCAGCGTAGAAGCGACTAGCTACACCGGGGAGCTGTTTTTT.